This paragraph covers one T cell receptor (beta chain) sequence. The data derive from a study of blood T cell repertoires in COVID-19. With 0 bases removed from V and 8 bases from J, the gap between germline ends came to 13 bases. There are 14 residues in the CDR3. Per germline, CDR1 SGHTA and CDR2 FQGTGA. The table came from immunoSEQ multiplex PCR; TCRdb's copy has only in-frame clones and leaves some out. The repertoire consists of about 100,000 clones, with approximately 86% occurring once and the leading ten covering about 2.5%. This chain joins TRBV7-3 and TRBJ1-2, with a possible D match to TRBD1 (6 bases). This clonotype originated in a woman aged 50 to 60 who had recovered from COVID-19. Sequencing used PBMCs or T cells enriched from blood (not recorded which). CDR3 region: CASSLTLKGEGYTF. As DNA, the CDR3 is TGTGCCAGCAGCTTAACGTTAAAGGGGGAAGGCTACACCTTC.